This T cell receptor (beta chain) stems from a study of blood T cell repertoires in COVID-19. The repertoire was sequenced with immunoSEQ multiplex PCR; TCRdb's copy has only in-frame clones and lacks some. The data contain about 46,000 clones, approximately 89% of them seen just once; the ten biggest clones take up 7% to 9%. V lost 2 bases, J lost 2 bases, and 3 bases stayed unmatched. There are 15 residues in the CDR3. Germline values: CDR1 SGHNT, CDR2 YYREEE (reference sequence). This sequence joins TRBV5-4 and TRBJ1-1; 10 positions agree with TRBD1. The receptor's source is a man aged 50-60 years with acute or convalescent COVID-19. Sequencing used peripheral blood. This CDR3 is CASSFRTGGNTEAFF. CDR3 sequence (DNA): TGTGCCAGCAGCTTCCGGACAGGGGGAAACACTGAAGCTTTCTTT.